Listed below are T cell receptor beta chains from one sample, sequenced in a study of T cell changes during pregnancy in multiple sclerosis. Assay used: immunoSEQ multiplex PCR; TCRdb lists only in-frame clones, some missing. In the table there are 80,000 or so clones, about 92% of which are singletons. Sequenced material: peripheral blood, taken before pregnancy. All receptors derive from a female donor with multiple sclerosis, enrolled in a pregnancy study. The CDR3 runs from the conserved cysteine through the conserved F or W. The D gene is left open where the match is weak. Where a row states a size, it is once, few, many or the class of an expanded clone; other rows omit it.

clone_size,v_call,j_call,d_call,cdr3_nt,cdr3_aa
-,TRBV19,TRBJ2-1,TRBD2,TGTGCCAGTAGTTTCTCTAGCGGGGGGGGAAATGAGCAGTTCTTC,CASSFSSGGGNEQFF
once,TRBV18,TRBJ1-2,TRBD1,TGTGCCAGCTCACCACCCGGCGGGGACAGGCTTCAGGGCTACACCTTC,CASSPPGGDRLQGYTF
-,TRBV27,TRBJ1-5,TRBD1,TGTGCCAGCAGCCCGGGACAGGGGGCCGCCTATAGCAATCAGCCCCAGCATTTT,CASSPGQGAAYSNQPQHF
-,TRBV27,TRBJ2-7,-,TGTGCCAGCAGCCCTTCGACAGGCGACCGAGCCTACGAGCAGTACTTC,CASSPSTGDRAYEQYF
-,TRBV27,TRBJ2-4,-,TGTGCCAGCAGGGGGGCAGGGTACATTCAGTACTTC,CASRGAGYIQYF
-,TRBV2,TRBJ2-5,-,TGTGCCAGCAGTCCTCAAGAGACCCAGTACTTC,CASSPQETQYF
-,TRBV27,TRBJ1-5,-,TGTGCCAGCAGTTTTCGAGGAAATCAGCCCCAGCATTTT,CASSFRGNQPQHF
-,TRBV6-5,TRBJ2-3,TRBD2,TGTGCCAGTTTACAGCGGGGGGGCAGAACAGATACGCAGTATTTT,CASLQRGGRTDTQYF
-,TRBV27,TRBJ2-7,-,TGTGCCAGCAGCCCCCACGAGGGCTCCTACGAGCAGTACTTC,CASSPHEGSYEQYF
-,TRBV4-1,TRBJ2-7,TRBD1,TGCGCCAGCAGCCCGATTGGGACAGGGATCTACGAGCAGTACTTC,CASSPIGTGIYEQYF
-,TRBV15,TRBJ1-6,-,TGTGCCACCAGCAGTGACAGAGAATATAATTCACCCCTCCACTTT,CATSSDREYNSPLHF
-,TRBV19,TRBJ1-6,-,TGTGCCAGTAGTACCCGGACGGGGAAGGGTTCACCCCTCCACTTT,CASSTRTGKGSPLHF
-,TRBV6-6,TRBJ1-2,TRBD1,TGTGCCAGCGAGGACAGGGTCCGTGGCTACACCTTC,CASEDRVRGYTF
-,TRBV27,TRBJ1-1,-,TGTGCCAGCAGTTTATCAGGGGAGAACACTGAAGCTTTCTTT,CASSLSGENTEAFF
once,TRBV5-3,TRBJ1-2,-,TGTGCCAGAACCGGCGGGGCCCCCTATGGCTACACCTTC,CARTGGAPYGYTF
-,TRBV7-9,TRBJ1-1,-,TGTGCCAGCAGCCCCTCGGGGGTTGAAGCTTTCTTT,CASSPSGVEAFF
-,TRBV2,TRBJ1-1,TRBD1,TGTGCCAGCAGTGGGACAGGGTTCACTGAAGCTTTCTTT,CASSGTGFTEAFF
-,TRBV15,TRBJ2-3,-,TGTGCCACCAGCAGAGTAACCGGGGGCACAGATACGCAGTATTTT,CATSRVTGGTDTQYF
-,TRBV13,TRBJ2-3,TRBD2,TGTGCCAGCAGCTCGTCCTCGGGACTAGGGTACACAGATACGCAGTATTTT,CASSSSSGLGYTDTQYF
-,TRBV9,TRBJ2-5,TRBD1,TGTGCCAGCAGCGTAGGAGTGGGGACAGGTGGGGCCTTAAGGCGAGAGACCCAGTACTTC,CASSVGVGTGGALRRETQYF
-,TRBV7-9,TRBJ1-2,-,TGTGCCAGCAGCTTAGGTGGGGAGGGGCCGAGGGGCTACACCTTC,CASSLGGEGPRGYTF
-,TRBV10-3,TRBJ2-3,TRBD2,TGTGCCATCGGCGGGACTAGCGGGGGTAGAGGGAGCACAGATACGCAGTATTTT,CAIGGTSGGRGSTDTQYF
-,TRBV7-9,TRBJ1-6,-,TGTGCCAGCAGCTTGGGGGTGGGGGGAGTTCGTAATTCACCCCTCCACTTT,CASSLGVGGVRNSPLHF
-,TRBV10-3,TRBJ1-1,-,TGTGCCATCAGTTCGGGTCAAGAGATAGGAAACACTGAAGCTTTCTTT,CAISSGQEIGNTEAFF
once,TRBV2,TRBJ2-2,-,TGTGCCAGCAGTGGAGTGTACGGGGAGCTGTTTTTT,CASSGVYGELFF
-,TRBV10-3,TRBJ1-1,-,TGTGCCATCAGTGGTCACAGGGAGACTGAAGCTTTCTTT,CAISGHRETEAFF
-,TRBV6-6,TRBJ2-7,-,TGTGCCAGCAGTTACTCGTCGGACGAGCAGTACTTC,CASSYSSDEQYF
-,TRBV5-6,TRBJ1-5,-,TGTGCCAGCAGCTTAAATACGGGATCTCAGCCCCAGCATTTT,CASSLNTGSQPQHF
-,TRBV20-1,TRBJ2-1,-,TGCCGATGTCGGGAGCAGTTCTTC,CRCREQFF
-,TRBV2,TRBJ2-3,-,TGTGCCAGCAGTGATCTAGACGTGTCTAGGACAGATACGCAGTATTTT,CASSDLDVSRTDTQYF
-,TRBV7-6,TRBJ2-7,TRBD1,TGTGCCAGCAGCTTAGGCCACAGGGGCTACGAGCAGTACTTC,CASSLGHRGYEQYF
-,TRBV6-1,TRBJ1-1,TRBD1,TGTGCCAGCAGTGCAAACAGGGGGCGCTTTACTGAAGCTTTCTTT,CASSANRGRFTEAFF
-,TRBV11-1,TRBJ2-2,-,TGTGCCAGCAGCTTTCGGGGAAGGGCCGGGGAGCTGTTTTTT,CASSFRGRAGELFF
-,TRBV6-5,TRBJ1-1,-,TGTGCCAGCAGTTACTCGACAGAATCCACTGAAGCTTTCTTT,CASSYSTESTEAFF
-,TRBV6-1,TRBJ2-5,TRBD2,TGTGCCAGCAGTGAATTTTTGGCGTCTAGCGGGGGACGTAAGACCCAGTACTTC,CASSEFLASSGGRKTQYF
-,TRBV28,TRBJ1-5,TRBD1,TGTGCCAGCAGACCCGAGGGCAGGGGGCCAAATCAGCCCCAGCATTTT,CASRPEGRGPNQPQHF
-,TRBV6-6,TRBJ1-5,TRBD1,TGTGCCAGCACGCCGGGACAGGGAATAAGTCAGCCCCAGCATTTT,CASTPGQGISQPQHF
-,TRBV13,TRBJ2-2,-,TGTGCCAGCAGCTTAGGAGAGGGGAACACCGGGGAGCTGTTTTTT,CASSLGEGNTGELFF
once,TRBV4-2,TRBJ2-3,TRBD2,TGTGCCAGCAGCCAAGATCAAGGGTTTGCGGCGGGGGGAAGCACAGATACGCAGTATTTT,CASSQDQGFAAGGSTDTQYF
once,TRBV19,TRBJ1-6,-,TGTGCCAGTAGGACGCCCGAGGGTAATTCACCCCTCCACTTT,CASRTPEGNSPLHF
-,TRBV7-2,TRBJ2-1,-,TGTGCCAGCAGCCCCCGCAGCGTCAGCTCCTACAATGAGCAGTTCTTC,CASSPRSVSSYNEQFF
-,TRBV5-1,TRBJ2-1,TRBD2,TGCGCCAGCACCGTAGCGGGGCCTCTCTATGAGCAGTTCTTC,CASTVAGPLYEQFF